Each of the 12 T cell receptor beta chains below was sequenced from the same sample in a study of memory CD4+ T cells and cytomegalovirus serostatus. The sort gate was single viable CD3+CD4+CD8-CD45RO+ cells for memory CD4+ T cells. Here immunoSEQ multiplex PCR was the method, and the copy in TCRdb shows in-frame clones only, minus some. The data hold roughly 49,000 clones, with around 82% observed a single time. The source material was memory CD4+ T cells from blood. The receptors were gathered from an adult in good health and CMV-seronegative.

The chain uses TRBV7-2 and TRBJ2-5; D gene uncertain. The germline V gene has CDR1 SGHTA and CDR2 FQGNSA. The CDR3 consists of 14 residues. Trimming left V 2 bases short and J 7 bases short, with 14 bases between. DNA for the CDR3: TGTGCCAGCAGCTTAACCACGTCCATCAGGACCCAGTACTTC. It codes for CASSLTTSIRTQYF.

The gene calls are TRBV29-1 and TRBJ1-2; D perhaps matches TRBD1 (6 bases). Trimming removed 4 bases from V and 4 bases from J, with 13 bases in between. Per germline, CDR1 SQVTM and CDR2 ANQGSEA. The CDR3 spans 13 residues. The CDR3 region is CSVGEGGGYGYTF. The DNA for the CDR3 is TGCAGCGTTGGTGAGGGAGGGGGCTATGGCTACACCTTC.

This chain joins TRBV6-5 and TRBJ1-2; TRBD1 aligns across 7 bases. The length of the CDR3 is 13 residues. The ends lost 4 bases at V and 5 bases at J; junction bases unmatched: 4. Germline lookup yields CDR1 MNHEY and CDR2 SVGAGI. The CDR3: CASSLQGLYGYTF. CDR3 coding DNA: TGTGCCAGCAGTTTACAGGGGTTATATGGCTACACCTTC.

The chain couples TRBV9 to TRBJ2-5, with a possible D match to TRBD2 (5 bases). Germline-derived CDR1 and CDR2 are SGDLS and YYNGEE. This CDR3 is 14 amino acids long. V lost 0 bases and J 5 bases, leaving 11 bases between the germline ends. CDR3 nucleotides: TGTGCCAGCAGCGTAGACCCTAGCAGGGAGACCCAGTACTTC. Translated, it gives CASSVDPSRETQYF.

This clone showed up just once. The V call is TRBV2, the J call TRBJ1-5, with D uncertain. The CDR3 spans 15 residues. V was clipped by 8 bases and J by 0 bases, with 14 bases between them. CDR1 is SNHLY, CDR2 FYNNEI, per germline. The CDR3 spells CASRWAVNSNQPQHF. For the CDR3, the DNA is TGTGCCAGCCGATGGGCAGTAAATAGCAATCAGCCCCAGCATTTT.

The J gene is TRBJ2-7, the V gene TRBV5-4; TRBD1 matches at 7 bases. With 4 bases clipped from V and 6 bases from J, the junction kept 4 bases outside the gene matches. The germline CDR1 and CDR2 sequences are SGHNT and YYREEE (reference sequence). The CDR3 is 12 residues long. The CDR3 sequence: CASSTGQSEQYF. The CDR3 bases are TGTGCCAGCAGCACGGGACAGAGCGAGCAGTACTTC.

The rearrangement joins TRBV10-3 to TRBJ1-1; D gene uncertain. This CDR3 comprises 15 residues. V lost 2 bases and J 1 base, leaving 11 bases between the germline ends. Germline V gene sequence: CDR1 ENHRY, CDR2 SYGVKD. CDR3 sequence: CAISEPGGKNTEAFF. CDR3 sequence (DNA): TGTGCCATCAGTGAGCCAGGCGGGAAGAACACTGAAGCTTTCTTT.

The chain uses TRBV6-1 and TRBJ1-2; TRBD1 is a possible D gene (6 bases). The CDR3 runs 15 residues. The V and J ends lost 6 bases and 2 bases respectively, with 16 bases between them. CDR1 and CDR2 (germline): MNHNS, SASEGT. DNA of the CDR3: TGTGCCAGCAGCTATCGCGAGAGGGGGAACTATGGCTACACCTTC. Residues: CASSYRERGNYGYTF.

J is TRBJ1-3 and V is TRBV5-1, with D perhaps matching TRBD1 (5 bases). This CDR3 contains 14 residues. V was clipped by 3 bases and J by 0 bases, with 7 bases between them. Germline lookup yields CDR1 SGHRS and CDR2 YFSETQ. The CDR3 DNA follows: TGCGCCAGCAGCTGGGGCCCCTCTGGAAACACCATATATTTT. This gives the protein CASSWGPSGNTIYF.

The chain is built from TRBV7-6 and TRBJ1-3, with D hard to call. Trimming took 5 bases from V and 1 from J, leaving 15 bases between them. Germline V CDR1 and CDR2: SGHVS, FNYEAQ. The CDR3 is 16 amino acids. Here the CDR3 reads CASSANREQSGNTIYF. In DNA, the CDR3 is TGTGCCAGCAGCGCTAATCGGGAACAGTCTGGAAACACCATATATTTT.

V usage is TRBV11-2 and J usage is TRBJ1-4; possibly TRBD1 for D (6 bases). This CDR3 has 15 residues. CDR1 SGHAT and CDR2 FQNNGV come from the germline V gene. The ends were cut back, 5 bases at V and 3 bases at J, with 13 bases in the middle. The CDR3 sequence: CASSPGHLANEKLFF. CDR3 DNA sequence: TGTGCCAGCAGCCCGGGACATCTTGCTAATGAAAAACTGTTTTTT.

The chain uses TRBV7-2 and TRBJ2-1; 9 nucleotides line up with TRBD2. This CDR3 is 12 amino acids long. Germline V gene lookup returns CDR1 SGHTA and CDR2 FQGNSA. V lost 6 bases and J lost 12; bases outside the gene matches: 6. CDR3 in amino acids: CASSSGAGGQFF. CDR3 sequence (DNA): TGTGCCAGCAGTTCTGGAGCGGGGGGGCAGTTCTTC.